Each of the 4 T cell receptor beta chains below was sequenced from the same sample in a study of T cell clonotyping in hematopoietic cell transplantation (dated by TCRdb to about 2021). The library was generated by the immunoSEQ multiplex PCR assay. What TCRdb holds here is the immuneACCESS table cut down to in-frame rearrangements. Part of the clones is not present; checked against another copy, under half of the missing clones reflect an unresolved V gene, and the others are unexplained. Recorded for this sample are around 25,000 clones; under 97% of them occurred a single time. The ten most abundant clones make up 1.1% to 1.5% of the sample. Material: peripheral blood mononuclear cells. The receptors stem from a man aged 45-65 years in good health. Some clones in this sample may be carry-over from other donors' samples.

The V gene is TRBV5-1, the J gene TRBJ1-5; D not resolved. The CDR3 runs 14 residues. Germline V gene sequence: CDR1 SGHRS, CDR2 YFSETQ. Trimming removed 2 bases at V and 4 bases at J, with 10 bases between. CDR3 bases: TGCGCCAGCAGCTTAGGCGATAGAAATCAGCCCCAGCATTTT. Its protein product is CASSLGDRNQPQHF.

CDR3: CASSQGGQGAYEQYF. The CDR3 coding sequence is TGCGCCAGCAGCCAAGGGGGACAGGGGGCCTACGAGCAGTACTTC. The J gene is TRBJ2-7, the V gene TRBV4-3, with TRBD1 identical over 11 bases. Trimming took 1 base from V and 2 from J; bases not matched to a gene: 1. Germline-derived CDR1 and CDR2 are LGHNA and YSLEER. This CDR3 has 15 amino acids.

The rearrangement joins TRBV15 to TRBJ1-6; TRBD1 aligns across 7 bases. Germline V gene lookup returns CDR1 LNHNV and CDR2 YYDKDF (reference sequence). The CDR3 is made up of 16 amino acids. The trim removed 4 bases at V and 2 bases at J, leaving 5 bases unmatched. The CDR3 region is CATSTGQYPYNSPLHF. DNA for the CDR3: TGTGCCACCAGCACGGGACAGTATCCCTATAATTCACCCCTCCACTTT.

This clone appeared once. A read error may produce the germline difference seen at one junction end. This sequence joins TRBV6-5 and TRBJ1-6, with TRBD1 as a possible D gene (5 bases). Germline assignment: CDR1 MNHEY and CDR2 SVGAGI. CDR3 size: 16 residues. The CDR3 is CASSYSGQGNNPPLHF. CDR3 sequence (DNA): TGTGCCAGCAGTTACTCCGGTCAGGGTAATAATCCACCCCTCCACTTT.